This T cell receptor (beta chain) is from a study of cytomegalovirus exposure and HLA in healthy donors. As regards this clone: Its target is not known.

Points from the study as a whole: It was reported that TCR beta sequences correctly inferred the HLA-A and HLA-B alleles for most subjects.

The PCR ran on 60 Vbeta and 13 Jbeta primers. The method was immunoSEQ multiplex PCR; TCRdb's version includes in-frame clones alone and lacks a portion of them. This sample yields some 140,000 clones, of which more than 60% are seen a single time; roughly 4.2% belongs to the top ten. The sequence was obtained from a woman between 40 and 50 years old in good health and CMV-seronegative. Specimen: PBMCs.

CDR3 protein: CASTLWGGKVGTEAFF. The CDR3 DNA reads as TGTGCCAGCACCCTGTGGGGGGGGAAAGTAGGCACTGAAGCTTTCTTT. The rearrangement joins TRBV2 to TRBJ1-1, with D maybe TRBD1 (5 bases). Deletions cut 7 bases from V and 4 bases from J, with 22 bases between. The CDR3 runs to 16 residues. CDR1 and CDR2 from the germline V gene are SNHLY and FYNNEI.